The 31 T cell receptor beta chains below come from one sample, sequenced in a study of shared clonotypes between healthy human individuals. The protocol was immunoSEQ multiplex PCR, while the TCRdb copy is restricted to in-frame clones and leaves out a portion. The table lists 2 million to 2.5 million clones, 90% to 96% of them singletons. Input material: naive CD4+ T cells sorted from blood. Noted subset: CD45RA+ positively selected. Every receptor here comes from a man aged 18 to 29 in good health.

V gene TRBV6-6 combines with J gene TRBJ2-7, with 10 nucleotides matching TRBD1. Germline V gene lookup returns CDR1 MNHNY and CDR2 SVGAGI (reference sequence). The CDR3 is 14 residues long. The J segment lost 6 bases and the V segment lost 8 bases, leaving 10 bases of the junction unmatched. The CDR3 reads CASYVGQGVGEQYF. The CDR3 DNA is TGTGCCAGCTACGTAGGACAGGGGGTTGGCGAGCAGTACTTC.

This clone was seen just once. The genes are TRBV4-1 and TRBJ1-5; 10 bases line up with TRBD1. V shed 1 base, J shed 5 bases, and the junction held 5 bases outside the gene matches. The CDR3 totals 16 residues. Germline V gives CDR1 MGHRA, CDR2 YSYEKL. The CDR3 reads CASSQATGTGDQPQHF. In DNA form, the CDR3 reads TGCGCCAGCAGCCAAGCCACCGGGACAGGGGATCAGCCCCAGCATTTT.

Comment on this clone: The same CDR3 is also encoded by other DNA sequences in this sample. The chain recombines TRBV11-2 with TRBJ1-4; D gene uncertain. V was cut by 1 base and J by 8 bases, with 2 bases left in between. The germline CDR1 and CDR2 sequences are SGHAT and FQNNGV. The CDR3 has 11 amino acids. The CDR3, as DNA: TGTGCCAGCAGCTTAGGAGAAAAACTGTTTTTT. This gives the protein CASSLGEKLFF. Using reference TRBV11-2 and TRBJ1-4 for the parts outside the CDR3, the full variable domain is EAGVAQSPRYKIIEKRQSVAFWCNPISGHATLYWYQQILGQGPKLLIQFQNNGVVDDSQLPKDRFSAERLKGVDSTLKIQPAKLEDSAVYLCASSLGEKLFFGSGTQLSVL.

This chain connects TRBV18 to TRBJ2-7; 7 positions agree with TRBD1. The CDR3 consists of 14 residues. CDR1 KGHSH and CDR2 LQKENI come from the germline V gene. With V trimmed by 5 bases and J by 2 bases, 6 bases remained unmatched. CDR3 loop: CASSRDSVTYEQYF. The CDR3 DNA follows: TGTGCCAGCTCAAGGGACAGCGTAACCTACGAGCAGTACTTC.

V usage is TRBV5-4 and J usage is TRBJ1-6; D gene unclear. CDR1 and CDR2 (germline): SGHNT, YYREEE (reference sequence). The CDR3 extends over 15 amino acids. V gave up 0 bases and J gave up 14 bases, with 18 bases separating them. The CDR3 here is CASSLGGDLPLTLHF. CDR3 DNA sequence: TGTGCCAGCAGCTTGGGCGGAGACCTCCCCCTCACCCTCCACTTT.

The chain uses TRBV6-5 and TRBJ1-6; D is ambiguous. Looked up from germline, CDR1 is MNHEY and CDR2 is SVGAGI. This CDR3 is built from 13 residues. V shed 0 bases and J shed 10 bases, with 7 bases lying between them. The CDR3 spells CASSYSNESPLHF. The CDR3 coding sequence is TGTGCCAGCAGTTACTCGAATGAATCACCCCTCCACTTT.

This clone was seen a single time. This rearrangement joins TRBV11-3 to TRBJ2-7; D is unresolved. The CDR3 loop spans 13 amino acids. The ends were cut back, 5 bases at V and 4 bases at J, with 12 bases in the middle. The V gene's germline CDR1 is SGHNT and CDR2 YENEEA. Here the CDR3 reads CASSLRTGYEQYF. The CDR3 DNA is TGTGCCAGCAGCCTACGGACCGGGTACGAGCAGTACTTC.

V is TRBV30 and J is TRBJ2-1, with 7 bases aligning to TRBD1. J was trimmed by 6 bases and V by 3 bases; bases with no gene match: 11. Germline CDR1 and CDR2: GTSNPN and SVGIG (reference sequence). This CDR3 region has 15 residues. This chain's CDR3 is CAWRKPGQLSNEQFF. DNA of the CDR3: TGTGCCTGGAGAAAGCCGGGACAGCTTTCCAATGAGCAGTTCTTC. The variable domain in full, with the rest retrieved from reference TRBV30 and TRBJ2-1, is SQTIHQWPATLVQPVGSPLSLECTVEGTSNPNLYWYRQAAGRGLQLLFYSVGIGQISSEVPQNLSASRPQDRQFILSSKKLLLSDSGFYLCAWRKPGQLSNEQFFGPGTRLTVL.

The V call is TRBV6-5, the J call TRBJ2-7, with 7 positions matching TRBD1. CDR3 length equals 14 residues. V gave up 6 bases and J gave up 2 bases; unmatched junction bases: 7. Germline loops: CDR1 MNHEY, CDR2 SVGAGI. The CDR3 sequence: CASREQGLAYEQYF. CDR3 nucleotide sequence: TGTGCCAGCAGGGAACAGGGGCTTGCCTACGAGCAGTACTTC.

The chain uses TRBV18 and TRBJ2-7; D call uncertain. The CDR3 consists of 15 residues. The germline gives CDR1 KGHSH, CDR2 LQKENI. Between the trimmed V and J ends, which lost 4 bases and 2 bases, there was a span of 15 bases. CDR3 in amino acids: CASSLNSFEPYEQYF. The CDR3 region has the DNA TGTGCCAGCTCACTTAACTCCTTCGAGCCCTACGAGCAGTACTTC.

The chain combines TRBV2 with TRBJ1-2, with a possible D match to TRBD1 (5 bases). The CDR3 covers 13 residues. Trimming pared 6 bases from V and 5 bases from J, leaving 13 bases between. The germline gives CDR1 SNHLY, CDR2 FYNNEI. This CDR3 is CASSPGPPYGYTF. CDR3 DNA: TGTGCCAGCAGCCCGGGACCTCCTTATGGCTACACCTTC.

The V and J genes are TRBV14 and TRBJ2-3; D possibly matches TRBD1 or TRBD2 (5 bases each). The CDR3 contains 15 residues. From germline, CDR1 is SGHDN and CDR2 FVKESK. Trimming took off 4 bases at V and 6 bases at J, with 17 bases between the two ends. This chain's CDR3 is CASSPGTPWMDTQYF. As DNA, the CDR3 is TGTGCCAGCAGCCCCGGGACCCCGTGGATGGATACGCAGTATTTT.

V usage is TRBV5-6 and J usage is TRBJ2-3; D gene ambiguous. The CDR3 is 13 amino acids. The ends were cut back, 2 bases at V and 2 bases at J, with 6 bases in the middle. Looked up from germline, CDR1 is SGHDT and CDR2 is YYEEEE. The CDR3 sequence is CASSFPTTDTQYF. In DNA form, the CDR3 reads TGTGCCAGCAGCTTTCCAACCACAGATACGCAGTATTTT.

Notes on this clone: At the DNA level, this CDR3 is encoded by other sequences in the same sample as well. The chain recombines TRBV30 with TRBJ2-7; 9 bases align to TRBD2. J was trimmed by 2 bases and V by 3 bases; bases with no gene match: 5. Germline V lookup: CDR1 GTSNPN, CDR2 SVGIG (reference sequence). The CDR3 is 14 amino acids. The CDR3 here is CAWRKAGGTYEQYF. CDR3 bases: TGTGCCTGGAGGAAAGCGGGAGGTACCTACGAGCAGTACTTC.

CDR3 sequence (DNA): TGTGCCAGCAGCTTAACCTCCTACGAGCAGTACTTC. Its translation is CASSLTSYEQYF. The rearrangement joins TRBV13 to TRBJ2-7; D not resolved. The CDR3 sequence is 12 residues long. Germline V gene sequence: CDR1 PRHDT, CDR2 FYEKMQ (reference sequence). The V gene lost 2 bases and the J gene lost 0 bases, with 2 bases spanning the gap.

This chain links TRBV4-1 with TRBJ1-2, with TRBD1 matching 9 bases. Germline V gives CDR1 MGHRA, CDR2 YSYEKL. The CDR3 has 14 residues. V was pared by 4 bases and J by 4 bases, with 4 bases of the junction left unmatched. Here the CDR3 reads CASSPRTGAYGYTF. The CDR3 nucleotides are TGCGCCAGCAGCCCACGGACAGGGGCCTATGGCTACACCTTC.

This rearrangement joins TRBV2 to TRBJ2-7; D is undetermined. Germline CDR1 SNHLY, CDR2 FYNNEI. V shed 4 bases and J shed 5 bases, with 15 bases lying between them. This CDR3 is 14 amino acids long. In nucleotides, the CDR3 is TGTGCCAGCAGTGCTGTCGGTTTTGGCGACGAGCAGTACTTC. Protein sequence: CASSAVGFGDEQYF.

The genes are TRBV30 and TRBJ2-2; D gene unclear. CDR3 length equals 13 residues. V was shortened by 3 bases and J by 1 base, with 6 bases between the two germline ends. Germline V gene lookup returns CDR1 GTSNPN and CDR2 SVGIG (reference sequence). Here the CDR3 reads CAWRRRNTGELFF. As DNA, the CDR3 is TGTGCCTGGAGGAGGCGGAACACCGGGGAGCTGTTTTTT.

The chain links TRBV28 to TRBJ1-1; 7 nucleotides align to TRBD1. With V trimmed by 2 bases and J by 1 base, 4 bases remained unmatched. Looked up from germline, CDR1 is MDHEN and CDR2 is SYDVKM. This CDR3 region has 15 residues. The CDR3 nucleotides read TGTGCCAGCAGTTTACACCGGACAGGGAACACTGAAGCTTTCTTT. As protein: CASSLHRTGNTEAFF.

V usage is TRBV7-9 and J usage is TRBJ2-3, with 12 nucleotides matching TRBD1. Germline loops: CDR1 SEHNR, CDR2 FQNEAQ (reference sequence). The CDR3 has 16 amino acids. The junction had 9 bases not matched to a gene; V was cut back by 5 bases and J by 6 bases. CDR3 loop: CASSVDGTGGFDTQYF. CDR3 in DNA: TGTGCCAGCAGCGTAGACGGGACAGGGGGCTTCGATACGCAGTATTTT.

As to this clone: This specimen includes other DNA sequences encoding the same CDR3. J is TRBJ2-7 and V is TRBV7-2; D remains unclear. V was pared by 3 bases and J by 2 bases, with 2 bases between. The germline CDR1 and CDR2 sequences are SGHTA and FQGNSA. The CDR3 has 11 amino acids. The chain's CDR3 is CASSLTYEQYF. CDR3 DNA: TGTGCCAGCAGCTTGACCTACGAGCAGTACTTC.

This chain joins TRBV7-9 and TRBJ2-1, with 7 bases that match TRBD1. V shed 2 bases and J 14 bases; nucleotides not matched to a gene: 6. CDR3 size: 12 residues. CDR1 and CDR2 from the germline V gene are SEHNR and FQNEAQ (reference sequence). CDR3: CASSLITTGKFF. The CDR3, as DNA: TGTGCCAGCAGCTTAATCACGACAGGGAAGTTCTTC.

The chain recombines TRBV28 with TRBJ2-3; D call uncertain. The CDR3 covers 11 residues. V was trimmed by 4 bases and J by 8 bases, leaving 7 bases between them. Germline CDR1 reads MDHEN; CDR2 reads SYDVKM. CDR3 sequence: CASSSSSTQYF. The CDR3 nucleotides read TGTGCCAGCAGTTCCTCCTCTACGCAGTATTTT.

V gene TRBV18 combines with J gene TRBJ1-1, with D maybe TRBD1 (6 bases). The germline V and J ends were trimmed by 3 bases and 6 bases, with 23 bases remaining between them. Germline CDR1 is KGHSH and CDR2 is LQKENI. The CDR3 is made up of 17 amino acids. DNA of the CDR3: TGTGCCAGCTCACCTATCACCGGGACACTGCTTAACGCTGAAGCTTTCTTT. It is translated as CASSPITGTLLNAEAFF.

This clone was recorded only once. The rearrangement links TRBV7-2 to TRBJ1-4; D gene unclear. V lost 9 bases and J lost 2, with 13 bases in between. The CDR3 is made up of 14 amino acids. From germline, CDR1 is SGHTA and CDR2 FQGNSA. DNA for the CDR3: TGTGCCAGTAGTGTTCTAGGGACTAATGAAAAACTGTTTTTT. Its protein is CASSVLGTNEKLFF.

This clone was counted a single time. CDR3 DNA sequence: TGCAGCGTTGAAGTACGGACTAGCGGGAGGTTAGGCAAAAACATTCAGTACTTC. Protein product: CSVEVRTSGRLGKNIQYF. The V gene is TRBV29-1, the J gene TRBJ2-4; 14 nucleotides agree with TRBD2. J was trimmed by 3 bases and V by 1 base; bases with no gene match: 8. The CDR3 is made up of 18 amino acids. Germline values: CDR1 SQVTM, CDR2 ANQGSEA.

J is TRBJ1-6 and V is TRBV2; D is ambiguous. Germline V gene sequence: CDR1 SNHLY, CDR2 FYNNEI. V lost 2 bases to trimming and J lost 3 bases, with 8 bases between them. This CDR3 is built from 15 residues. The CDR3 bases are TGTGCCAGCAGTGAAAGTGGTGTCTATAATTCACCCCTCCACTTT. Its protein product is CASSESGVYNSPLHF.

Here the CDR3 reads CASSLKDRAYEQYF. CDR3 in DNA: TGTGCCAGCAGCTTAAAGGACAGGGCCTACGAGCAGTACTTC. The chain links TRBV11-3 to TRBJ2-7; TRBD1 agrees at 8 bases. From germline, CDR1 is SGHNT and CDR2 YENEEA. The length of the CDR3 is 14 residues. J was trimmed by 2 bases and V by 2 bases; bases with no gene match: 2.

The chain combines TRBV27 with TRBJ2-7; tentatively, D is TRBD2 (7 bases). This CDR3 comprises 14 residues. Per germline, CDR1 MNHEY and CDR2 SMNVEV (reference sequence). V was trimmed by 2 bases and J by 2 bases, leaving 10 bases between them. The CDR3 reads CASSLGGAAYEQYF. The CDR3 bases are TGTGCCAGCAGTTTAGGGGGGGCCGCCTACGAGCAGTACTTC.

The rearrangement uses TRBV19 and TRBJ1-3; D remains ambiguous. The V end was cut by 4 bases, the J end by 4 bases, with 8 bases between. The CDR3 consists of 13 residues. Germline CDR1 is LNHDA and CDR2 is SQIVND (reference sequence). CDR3 residues: CASSTSVGNTIYF. CDR3 nucleotide sequence: TGTGCCAGTAGTACGTCTGTGGGAAACACCATATATTTT.

This chain uses TRBV28 with TRBJ2-1, with D uncertain. Germline V gives CDR1 MDHEN, CDR2 SYDVKM. The CDR3 runs to 14 residues. The ends were cut back, 7 bases at V and 4 bases at J, with 14 bases in the middle. The DNA of the CDR3 is TGTGCCAGCATGAGAGCAGTCCTATACAATGAGCAGTTCTTC. Amino acids: CASMRAVLYNEQFF.